The subject of this entry is one TCR beta chain. Its binding antigen is unknown. Qualities for individual bases were not recorded, and no much larger clone is one base off. The library was generated by the immunoSEQ multiplex PCR assay. TCRdb's version of the immuneACCESS table is confined to in-frame rearrangements and falls short of the full clone set. An unresolved V gene accounts for under half of the shortfall where checked; the remainder is of unknown origin. In this sample the table shows tens of thousands of clones, roughly 94% of which occur a single time. The ten largest clones add up to about 0.23% of the sample. Relative to germline, V is missing 9 bases and J is missing 7 bases, with 5 bases of the junction outside any gene match. As encoded in the germline V gene, CDR1 is ENHRY while CDR2 is SYGVKD. The CDR3 has 12 amino acids, counting the end cysteine and phenylalanine. Only the CDR3 DNA is retained, 36 bases long and in frame from the first base.

This entry is derived from a study of technical replicates of blood from a handful of donors listed by TCRdb under 2017. The receptor was derived from a human donor in good health. This sequence uses TRBV10-3 and TRBJ2-2; 7 central bases correspond to TRBD1. Sample: T cells isolated from PBMCs. The DNA sequence reads TGTGCCATTAAGCAGGGGGACGGGGAGCTGTTTTTT. It encodes CAIKQGDGELFF.